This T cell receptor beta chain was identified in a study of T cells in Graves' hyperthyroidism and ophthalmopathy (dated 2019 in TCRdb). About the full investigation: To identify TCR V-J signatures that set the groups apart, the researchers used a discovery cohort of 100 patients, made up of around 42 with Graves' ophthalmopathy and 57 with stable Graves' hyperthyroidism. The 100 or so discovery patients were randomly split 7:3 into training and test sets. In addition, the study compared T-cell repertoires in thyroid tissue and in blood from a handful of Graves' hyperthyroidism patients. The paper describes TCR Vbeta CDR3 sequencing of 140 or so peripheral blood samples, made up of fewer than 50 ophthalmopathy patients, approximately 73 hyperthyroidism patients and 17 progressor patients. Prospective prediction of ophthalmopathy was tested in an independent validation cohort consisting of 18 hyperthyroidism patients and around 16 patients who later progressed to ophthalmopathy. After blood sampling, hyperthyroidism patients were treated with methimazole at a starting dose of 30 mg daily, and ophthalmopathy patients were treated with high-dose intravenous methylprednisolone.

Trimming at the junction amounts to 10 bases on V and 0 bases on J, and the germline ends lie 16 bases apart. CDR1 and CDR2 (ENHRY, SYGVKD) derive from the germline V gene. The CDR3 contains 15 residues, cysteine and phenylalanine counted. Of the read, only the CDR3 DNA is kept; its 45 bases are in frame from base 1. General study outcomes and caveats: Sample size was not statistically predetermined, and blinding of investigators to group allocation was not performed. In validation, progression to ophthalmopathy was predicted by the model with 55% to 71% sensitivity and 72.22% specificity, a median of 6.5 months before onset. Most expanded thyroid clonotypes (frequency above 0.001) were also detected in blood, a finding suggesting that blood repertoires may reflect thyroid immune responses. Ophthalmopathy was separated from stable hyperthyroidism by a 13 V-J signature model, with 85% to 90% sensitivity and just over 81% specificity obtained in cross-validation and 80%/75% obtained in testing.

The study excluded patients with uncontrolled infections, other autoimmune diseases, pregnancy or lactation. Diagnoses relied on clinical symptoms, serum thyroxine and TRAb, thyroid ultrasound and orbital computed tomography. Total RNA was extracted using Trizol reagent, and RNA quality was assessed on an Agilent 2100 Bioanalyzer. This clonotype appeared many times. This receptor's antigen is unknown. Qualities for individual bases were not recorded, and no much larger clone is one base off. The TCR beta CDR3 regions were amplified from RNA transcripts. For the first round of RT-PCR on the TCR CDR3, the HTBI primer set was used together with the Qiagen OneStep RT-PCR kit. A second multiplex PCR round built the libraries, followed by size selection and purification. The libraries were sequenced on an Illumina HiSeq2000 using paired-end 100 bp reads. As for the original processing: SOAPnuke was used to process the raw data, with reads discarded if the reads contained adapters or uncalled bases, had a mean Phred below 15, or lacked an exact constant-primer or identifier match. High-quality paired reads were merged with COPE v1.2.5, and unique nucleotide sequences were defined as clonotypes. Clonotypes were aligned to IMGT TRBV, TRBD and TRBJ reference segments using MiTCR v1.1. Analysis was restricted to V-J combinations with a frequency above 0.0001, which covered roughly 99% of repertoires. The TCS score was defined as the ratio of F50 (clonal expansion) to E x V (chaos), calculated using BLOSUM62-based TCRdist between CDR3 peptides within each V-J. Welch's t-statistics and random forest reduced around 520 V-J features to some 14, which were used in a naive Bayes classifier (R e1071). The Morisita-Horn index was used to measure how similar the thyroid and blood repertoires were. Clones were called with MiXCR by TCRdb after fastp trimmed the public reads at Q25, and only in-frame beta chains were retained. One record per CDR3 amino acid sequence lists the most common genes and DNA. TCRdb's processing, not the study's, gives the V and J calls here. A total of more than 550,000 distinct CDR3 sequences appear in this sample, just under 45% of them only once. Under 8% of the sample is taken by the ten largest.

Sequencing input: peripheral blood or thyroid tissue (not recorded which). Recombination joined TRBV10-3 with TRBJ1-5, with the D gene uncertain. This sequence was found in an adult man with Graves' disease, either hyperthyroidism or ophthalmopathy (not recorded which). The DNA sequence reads TGTGCCACCACCGGGCCGGGAGTTAGCAATCAGCCCCAGCATTTT. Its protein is CATTGPGVSNQPQHF.